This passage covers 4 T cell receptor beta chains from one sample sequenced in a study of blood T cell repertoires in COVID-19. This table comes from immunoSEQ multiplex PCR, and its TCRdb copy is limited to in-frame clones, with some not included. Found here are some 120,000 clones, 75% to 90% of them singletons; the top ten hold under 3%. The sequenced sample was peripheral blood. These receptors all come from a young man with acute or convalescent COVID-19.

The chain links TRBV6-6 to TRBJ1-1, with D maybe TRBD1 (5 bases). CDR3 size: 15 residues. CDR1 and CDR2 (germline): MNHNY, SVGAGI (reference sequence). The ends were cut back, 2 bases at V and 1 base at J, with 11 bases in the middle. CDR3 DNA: TGTGCCAGCAGTTACCCGGCAGGGCAGAACACTGAAGCTTTCTTT. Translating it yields CASSYPAGQNTEAFF.

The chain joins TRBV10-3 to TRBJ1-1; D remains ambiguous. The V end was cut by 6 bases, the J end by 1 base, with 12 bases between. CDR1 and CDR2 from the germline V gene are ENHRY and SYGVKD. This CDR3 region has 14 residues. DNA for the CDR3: TGTGCCATCAGGGGAGAAGCTGGGAACACTGAAGCTTTCTTT. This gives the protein CAIRGEAGNTEAFF.

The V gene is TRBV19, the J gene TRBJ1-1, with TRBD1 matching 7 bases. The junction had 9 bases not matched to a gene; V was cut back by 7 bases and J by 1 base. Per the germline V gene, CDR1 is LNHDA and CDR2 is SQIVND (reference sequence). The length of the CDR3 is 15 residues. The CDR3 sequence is CASTRQGFANTEAFF. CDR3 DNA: TGTGCCAGTACTCGACAGGGATTCGCGAACACTGAAGCTTTCTTT.

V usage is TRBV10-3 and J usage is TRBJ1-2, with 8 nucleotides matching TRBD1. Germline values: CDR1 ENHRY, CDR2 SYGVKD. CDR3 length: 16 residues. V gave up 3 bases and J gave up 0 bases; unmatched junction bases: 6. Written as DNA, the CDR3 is TGTGCCATCAGTGACCCCAACAGGGGGACTAACTATGGCTACACCTTC. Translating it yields CAISDPNRGTNYGYTF.